This T cell receptor beta chain was identified in a study of blood T cell repertoires in COVID-19. Study information: T cells, B-cell-depleted T cells, or PBMCs supplied cDNA or gDNA.

Here immunoSEQ multiplex PCR was the method, and the copy in TCRdb shows in-frame clones only, minus some. The repertoire consists of some 15,000 clones, with 70% to 90% occurring once and the leading ten covering around 48%. This clone was counted between two and nine times. The source of this sequence is a human donor in a cohort sampled during active COVID-19. The sequencing input was peripheral blood.

The CDR3: CASSVASGVTETQYF. In DNA form, the CDR3 reads TGTGCCAGCAGCGTAGCTAGCGGGGTAACAGAGACCCAGTACTTC. The chain recombines TRBV9 with TRBJ2-5; 9 bases map to TRBD2. V lost 0 bases to trimming and J lost 4 bases; unmatched junction nucleotides: 4. This CDR3 has 15 residues. CDR1 and CDR2 from the germline V gene are SGDLS and YYNGEE.